This passage covers 26 T cell receptor beta chains from one sample sequenced in a study of blood T cell repertoires in COVID-19. Measured with immunoSEQ multiplex PCR; TCRdb has only the in-frame clones, and not every one. The table lists approximately 190,000 clones, about 81% of them singletons, with over 13% in the top ten. What was sequenced was peripheral blood. These receptors were obtained from a man aged 30 to 39 with active or convalescent COVID-19.

Points on this clone: At one end, the junction sequence differs from germline, possibly due to a read error. The chain uses TRBV5-1 and TRBJ2-1; 7 bases map to TRBD1. CDR1 SGHRS and CDR2 YFSETQ come from the germline V gene. The CDR3 runs to 14 residues. Written as DNA, the CDR3 is TGCGCCAACAGCTTGGCAGGGGGAAACAATGAGCAGTTCTTC. Its protein is CANSLAGGNNEQFF.

This chain links TRBV19 with TRBJ1-1; the D is unclear. This CDR3 has 13 amino acids. The germline CDR1 and CDR2 sequences are LNHDA and SQIVND (reference sequence). The V end lost 4 bases, the J end lost 1 base, and 7 bases lay between the germline ends. The CDR3 sequence is CASSTRGNTEAFF. DNA for the CDR3: TGTGCCAGTAGTACGCGGGGGAACACTGAAGCTTTCTTT.

V gene TRBV3-1 (or the pseudogene TRBV3-2) combines with J gene TRBJ2-2; the D gene is possibly TRBD2 (6 bases). This CDR3 has 16 residues. The germline gives CDR1 LGHDT, CDR2 YNNKEL (reference sequence). The ends were cut back, 8 bases at V and 4 bases at J, with 20 bases in the middle. CDR3: CASSPTGGSGTGELFF. The CDR3 DNA reads TGTGCCAGCTCGCCGACCGGAGGGTCGGGCACCGGGGAGCTGTTTTTT.

This rearrangement joins TRBV29-1 to TRBJ1-2; possibly TRBD1 for D (6 bases). Between the trimmed V and J ends, which lost 7 bases and 5 bases, there was a span of 14 bases. The germline gives CDR1 SQVTM, CDR2 ANQGSEA. The CDR3 has 12 amino acids. The CDR3 region is CSAAGEGYGYTF. The CDR3 DNA is TGCAGCGCAGCAGGGGAGGGGTATGGCTACACCTTC.

The chain is built from TRBV4-1 and TRBJ1-2; TRBD1 aligns across 9 bases. The CDR3 covers 16 residues. Germline V gene data show CDR1 as MGHRA and CDR2 as YSYEKL. Trimming took 0 bases from V and 4 from J; bases not matched to a gene: 6. CDR3 in amino acids: CASSQDPGQGLYGYTF. The DNA for the CDR3 is TGCGCCAGCAGCCAAGACCCGGGACAGGGCCTCTATGGCTACACCTTC.

V is TRBV5-4 and J is TRBJ1-2; 9 nucleotides match TRBD1. CDR3 length: 14 residues. CDR1 and CDR2 from the germline V gene are SGHNT and YYREEE (reference sequence). V lost 4 bases, J lost 6 bases, and 7 bases stayed unmatched. The CDR3 sequence is CASSGRTGDDGYTF. The CDR3 DNA is TGTGCCAGCAGCGGCCGGACAGGGGATGATGGCTACACCTTC.

Only one count was recorded for this clone. This rearrangement joins TRBV28 to TRBJ1-1; D is possibly TRBD1 (6 bases). The CDR3 consists of 14 residues. Germline-derived CDR1 and CDR2 are MDHEN and SYDVKM. V gave up 8 bases and J gave up 5 bases, with 18 bases separating them. The CDR3 coding sequence is TGTGCCAGCCTGGGCCCGGGGGGCTCTACTGAAGCTTTCTTT. Residues: CASLGPGGSTEAFF.

In nucleotides, the CDR3 is TGCGCCAGCAGGATAGTAGCGGGGAGCGACACAGATACGCAGTATTTT. Translation: CASRIVAGSDTDTQYF. V and J are TRBV5-1 and TRBJ2-3, with 8 bases lining up with TRBD2. CDR3 size: 16 residues. Trimming cost V 5 bases and J 2 bases; bases outside gene matches: 10. Germline CDR1 is SGHRS and CDR2 is YFSETQ.

This sequence joins TRBV19 and TRBJ2-7; the D gene is possibly TRBD1 (5 bases). The CDR3 totals 13 residues. Germline CDR1 and CDR2: LNHDA and SQIVND (reference sequence). V was clipped by 9 bases and J by 7 bases, with 19 bases between them. In DNA form, the CDR3 reads TGTGCCAGCTCCAAGGACAAGAGGATAGAGCAGTACTTC. This gives the protein CASSKDKRIEQYF.

This chain joins TRBV24-1 and TRBJ1-2, with D possibly TRBD1 on 6 matching bases. The CDR3 is 18 residues long. The germline gives CDR1 KGHDR, CDR2 SFDVKD. V was shortened by 2 bases and J by 0 bases, with 18 bases between the two germline ends. CDR3: CATSDSHPGGKTNYGYTF. CDR3 nucleotide sequence: TGTGCCACCAGTGATTCCCACCCGGGGGGCAAGACTAACTATGGCTACACCTTC.

The J gene is TRBJ1-1, the V gene TRBV5-5, with D maybe TRBD1 (5 bases). The CDR3 covers 14 residues. Per the germline V gene, CDR1 is SGHKS and CDR2 is YYEKEE (reference sequence). V was trimmed by 4 bases and J by 3 bases, leaving 13 bases between them. The CDR3: CASSPQWGDTEAFF. CDR3 nucleotides: TGTGCCAGCAGCCCACAATGGGGGGACACTGAAGCTTTCTTT.

The chain employs TRBV6-5 and TRBJ1-5; D uncertain. The germline V gene encodes CDR1 MNHEY and CDR2 SVGAGI. The CDR3 contains 13 residues. V was clipped by 6 bases and J by 0 bases, with 6 bases between them. The CDR3 sequence: CASSLVSNQPQHF. DNA for the CDR3: TGTGCCAGCAGCCTCGTTAGCAATCAGCCCCAGCATTTT.

The chain uses TRBV6-5 and TRBJ1-6, with 9 bases aligning to TRBD1. The germline CDR1 and CDR2 sequences are MNHEY and SVGAGI. The CDR3 consists of 15 residues. V gave up 6 bases and J gave up 9 bases; unmatched junction bases: 9. For the CDR3, the DNA is TGTGCCAGCAGGGCTGACAGGGGGAGCGGTTCACCCCTCCACTTT. Protein product: CASRADRGSGSPLHF.

J is TRBJ1-1 and V is TRBV7-9; possible D gene TRBD1, 6 bases. In germline, CDR1 is SEHNR, CDR2 FQNEAQ (reference sequence). The CDR3 spans 17 residues. Between the trimmed V and J ends, which lost 5 bases and 0 bases, there was a span of 19 bases. CDR3: CASSQPPGVGVNTEAFF. CDR3 DNA sequence: TGTGCCAGCAGCCAACCCCCAGGGGTTGGGGTGAACACTGAAGCTTTCTTT.

CDR3 sequence reads: CASSPGTRSGYTF. Here the CDR3 DNA reads TGTGCCAGCAGCCCAGGGACACGGAGCGGCTACACCTTC. This sequence joins TRBV28 and TRBJ1-2; weak D call: TRBD1 (6 bases). Trimming shortened V by 6 bases and J by 8 bases, and 16 bases separated the two germline ends. The CDR3 totals 13 residues. The germline CDR1 and CDR2 sequences are MDHEN and SYDVKM.

This chain connects TRBV7-9 to TRBJ2-7; maybe TRBD2 (5 bases). V gave up 7 bases and J gave up 3 bases, with 16 bases separating them. The length of the CDR3 is 14 residues. Germline assignment: CDR1 SEHNR and CDR2 FQNEAQ (reference sequence). The CDR3 nucleotides read TGTGCCAGCACGGCACCGGGAAGTAACTACGAGCAGTACTTC. This gives the protein CASTAPGSNYEQYF.

The chain links TRBV30 to TRBJ1-6; TRBD1 is a possible D gene (6 bases). Germline V gene lookup returns CDR1 GTSNPN and CDR2 SVGIG (reference sequence). V was cut by 4 bases and J by 6 bases, with 10 bases left in between. The CDR3 is made up of 13 amino acids. CDR3 sequence (DNA): TGTGCCTGGACAGACAGGACTAATTCACCCCTCCACTTT. Translated, it gives CAWTDRTNSPLHF.

The V call is TRBV7-2, the J call TRBJ2-7, with 7 bases fitting TRBD2. V lost 1 base to trimming and J lost 2 bases; unmatched junction nucleotides: 5. Germline V gene sequence: CDR1 SGHTA, CDR2 FQGNSA. The CDR3 covers 15 residues. This CDR3 reads CASSLDGGRAYEQYF. As DNA, the CDR3 is TGTGCCAGCAGCTTAGATGGGGGGAGGGCCTACGAGCAGTACTTC. The entire variable domain, with the rest obtained from reference TRBV7-2 and TRBJ2-7, is as follows: GAGVSQSPSNKVTEKGKDVELRCDPISGHTALYWYRQSLGQGLEFLIYFQGNSAPDKSGLPSDRFSAERTGGSVSTLTIQRTQQEDSAVYLCASSLDGGRAYEQYFGPGTRLTVT.

This rearrangement joins TRBV4-1 to TRBJ1-2; perhaps TRBD1 as D (5 bases). V was shortened by 4 bases and J by 4 bases, with 16 bases between the two germline ends. The V gene's germline CDR1 is MGHRA and CDR2 YSYEKL. This CDR3 has 15 residues. Here the CDR3 reads CASSRTREGIYGYTF. CDR3 DNA: TGCGCCAGCAGCCGTACCAGGGAGGGAATCTATGGCTACACCTTC.

This rearrangement joins TRBV6-2 or TRBV6-3 to TRBJ1-1; D gene uncertain. CDR3 length: 17 residues. Germline lookup yields CDR1 MNHEY and CDR2 SVGEGT. Trimming removed 0 bases at V and 3 bases at J, with 17 bases between. The CDR3 sequence is CASSYSGRAGIYTEAFF. Here the CDR3 DNA reads TGTGCCAGCAGTTACTCTGGGCGGGCAGGCATCTACACTGAAGCTTTCTTT.

The CDR3 nucleotides read TGTGCCAGTAGTGCCGGGATTAGCTCCTACGAGCAGTACTTC. Translated: CASSAGISSYEQYF. This chain joins TRBV19 and TRBJ2-7, with D tentatively TRBD2 (5 bases). The CDR3 loop spans 14 amino acids. Between the trimmed V and J ends, which lost 5 bases and 0 bases, there was a span of 11 bases. CDR1 and CDR2 (germline): LNHDA, SQIVND (reference sequence).

The chain links TRBV28 to TRBJ2-7; the match to TRBD1 covers 7 bases. J gave up 4 bases and V 6 bases, and 9 bases lay outside the gene matches. The CDR3 runs 14 residues. From germline, CDR1 is MDHEN and CDR2 SYDVKM. CDR3 sequence (DNA): TGTGCCAGCAGCATCCGGGACAGCGAATACGAGCAGTACGTC. Translating it yields CASSIRDSEYEQYV.

The rearrangement links TRBV9 to TRBJ2-3, with no clear D. The CDR3 covers 14 residues. Germline V gives CDR1 SGDLS, CDR2 YYNGEE. Trimming cost V 4 bases and J 5 bases, with 14 bases left between them. The CDR3 loop reads CASSPGPYEDTQYF. The CDR3 DNA follows: TGTGCCAGCAGCCCAGGTCCCTATGAAGATACGCAGTATTTT.

About this clone: At one end, the junction sequence differs from germline, possibly due to a read error. The chain employs TRBV7-7 and TRBJ2-2; tentative D call: TRBD2 (5 bases). The CDR3 length is 14 residues. From germline, CDR1 is SSHAT and CDR2 FNYEAQ (reference sequence). In DNA, the CDR3 is TGTGCTAGCAGCAACTTGGGAGACACCGGGGAGCTGTTTTTT. It yields the protein CASSNLGDTGELFF.

The rearrangement uses TRBV5-4 and TRBJ2-3; TRBD1 agrees at 7 bases. The CDR3 runs to 16 residues. Germline trimming cut 4 bases from V and 1 base from J; bases unmatched to any gene: 9. In germline, CDR1 is SGHNT, CDR2 YYREEE (reference sequence). This CDR3 is CASSPSGGKGTDTQYF. In DNA form, the CDR3 reads TGTGCCAGCAGCCCGTCAGGGGGAAAGGGCACAGATACGCAGTATTTT.

V usage is TRBV5-4 and J usage is TRBJ1-1; no clear D gene. The germline CDR1 and CDR2 sequences are SGHNT and YYREEE (reference sequence). The CDR3 has 13 residues. The V and J ends lost 5 bases and 1 base respectively, with 9 bases between them. CDR3 sequence: CASRSVENTEAFF. Written as DNA, the CDR3 is TGTGCCAGCAGGTCGGTTGAGAACACTGAAGCTTTCTTT.